Each of the 16 T cell receptor beta chains below was sequenced from the same sample in a study of blood T cell repertoires in COVID-19. Data came from immunoSEQ multiplex PCR; TCRdb stores just in-frame clones and leaves some out. Of about 320,000 clones listed, 85% are singletons. Sequenced input: PBMCs or T cells enriched from blood (not recorded which). These receptor sequences come from a woman under 40 who had been exposed to COVID-19.

This chain links TRBV7-2 with TRBJ2-5, with 8 bases lining up with TRBD2. Losses at the gene ends were 5 bases for V and 4 bases for J; bases not matched to a gene: 15. CDR1 and CDR2 from the germline V gene are SGHTA and FQGNSA. CDR3 length equals 17 residues. The CDR3 reads CASSKGVISGIGETQYF. The DNA of the CDR3 is TGTGCCAGCAGCAAAGGGGTGATTAGCGGGATTGGAGAGACCCAGTACTTC.

The chain links TRBV9 to TRBJ1-2; TRBD1 is a possible D gene (6 bases). Germline V gene lookup returns CDR1 SGDLS and CDR2 YYNGEE. The CDR3 sequence is 15 residues long. Trimming removed 6 bases from V and 6 bases from J, with 21 bases in between. The CDR3 protein is CASTRKPQGRDGYTF. CDR3 nucleotide sequence: TGTGCCAGCACCCGAAAACCACAGGGAAGGGATGGCTACACCTTC.

V is TRBV3-1 (or the pseudogene TRBV3-2) and J is TRBJ2-3; D is possibly TRBD2 (6 bases). Germline V CDR1 and CDR2: LGHDT, YNNKEL (reference sequence). The V and J ends lost 4 bases and 2 bases respectively, with 10 bases between them. The CDR3 loop spans 14 amino acids. The CDR3 region is CASSPSSATDTQYF. In DNA, the CDR3 is TGTGCCAGCAGCCCCTCTAGCGCCACAGATACGCAGTATTTT.

This chain links TRBV7-9 with TRBJ1-3; TRBD1 might be the D (6 bases). V dropped 4 bases and J dropped 2 bases, with 18 bases sitting between them. The CDR3 length is 17 residues. CDR1 SEHNR and CDR2 FQNEAQ come from the germline V gene (reference sequence). CDR3 region: CASSSQRGGAPGNTIYF. CDR3 nucleotides: TGTGCCAGCAGCTCTCAACGCGGGGGGGCCCCTGGAAACACCATATATTTT.

This sequence joins TRBV7-2 and TRBJ2-1; possible D gene TRBD1, 6 bases. Germline CDR1 reads SGHTA; CDR2 reads FQGNSA. The V and J ends lost 3 bases and 8 bases respectively, with 14 bases between them. The CDR3 is 14 amino acids. The CDR3 region has the DNA TGTGCCAGCAGCTTCTATCAACAGGGATATGAGCAGTTCTTC. Its protein product is CASSFYQQGYEQFF. Combining the CDR3 with reference TRBV7-2 and TRBJ2-1 gives the whole variable domain GAGVSQSPSNKVTEKGKDVELRCDPISGHTALYWYRQSLGQGLEFLIYFQGNSAPDKSGLPSDRFSAERTGGSVSTLTIQRTQQEDSAVYLCASSFYQQGYEQFFGPGTRLTVL.

This clone showed up just once. The rearrangement joins TRBV3-1 (or the pseudogene TRBV3-2) to TRBJ2-3, with TRBD2 matching over 7 bases. CDR3 size: 16 residues. The J segment lost 3 bases and the V segment lost 0 bases, leaving 6 bases of the junction unmatched. Germline CDR1 and CDR2: LGHDT and YNNKEL (reference sequence). The CDR3: CASSQDQGGGTDTQYF. CDR3 DNA sequence: TGTGCCAGCAGCCAAGATCAAGGCGGGGGAACAGATACGCAGTATTTT.

V and J are TRBV7-2 and TRBJ2-7; 12 bases map to TRBD1. Trimming removed 7 bases from V and 4 bases from J; junction bases left unmatched: 5. Germline CDR1 reads SGHTA; CDR2 reads FQGNSA. This CDR3 spans 14 amino acids. CDR3 in amino acids: CASKGQGAGYEQYF. CDR3 sequence (DNA): TGTGCCAGCAAGGGACAGGGGGCGGGATACGAGCAGTACTTC.

The CDR3 here is CASSQDSAGNEQFF. The CDR3 DNA reads TGTGCCAGCAGCCAAGATTCGGCGGGCAATGAGCAGTTCTTC. This rearrangement joins TRBV3-1 (or the pseudogene TRBV3-2) to TRBJ2-1; D may be TRBD2 (5 bases). The V end was cut by 0 bases, the J end by 6 bases, with 9 bases between. The CDR3 totals 14 residues. From germline, CDR1 is LGHDT and CDR2 YNNKEL (reference sequence).

The CDR3 is CASSLATGPYEQYF. In DNA form, the CDR3 reads TGTGCCAGCAGTTTAGCGACAGGACCTTACGAGCAGTACTTC. The chain employs TRBV27 and TRBJ2-7; maybe TRBD1 (6 bases). The CDR3 loop spans 14 amino acids. Germline V gives CDR1 MNHEY, CDR2 SMNVEV (reference sequence). Trimming removed 2 bases at V and 4 bases at J, with 12 bases between.

V usage is TRBV2 and J usage is TRBJ2-2; D may be TRBD2 (5 bases). Germline lookup yields CDR1 SNHLY and CDR2 FYNNEI. V was cut by 5 bases and J by 8 bases, with 12 bases left in between. The CDR3 runs 13 residues. Here the CDR3 DNA reads TGTGCCAGCAGTAGCGGATCTTGGGGGGAGCTGTTTTTT. It specifies CASSSGSWGELFF.

The genes are TRBV6-2 or TRBV6-3 and TRBJ2-5; no definite D call. From germline, CDR1 is MNHEY and CDR2 SVGEGT. The length of the CDR3 is 15 residues. The V end was cut by 0 bases, the J end by 1 base, with 9 bases between. CDR3 amino acids: CASSYSSFSQETQYF. CDR3 DNA: TGTGCCAGCAGTTACTCATCGTTTAGCCAAGAGACCCAGTACTTC.

V is TRBV3-1 (or the pseudogene TRBV3-2) and J is TRBJ1-3, with TRBD1 identical over 7 bases. The germline V gene encodes CDR1 LGHDT and CDR2 YNNKEL (reference sequence). The trim removed 2 bases at V and 10 bases at J, leaving 8 bases unmatched. This CDR3 spans 14 amino acids. The CDR3 bases are TGTGCCAGCAGCCAAACCGACAGGGTCAGAACCATATATTTT. Translating gives CASSQTDRVRTIYF.

The V call is TRBV13, the J call TRBJ2-7, with 8 positions matching TRBD1. CDR1 is PRHDT and CDR2 is FYEKMQ in the germline V gene (reference sequence). The CDR3 extends over 17 amino acids. V shed 4 bases and J 5 bases; nucleotides not matched to a gene: 16. CDR3 sequence (DNA): TGTGCCAGCAGCTCGCTGTTTTTACAGGGGGTTTCCCACGAGCAGTACTTC. The encoded protein is CASSSLFLQGVSHEQYF.

This clone was seen a single time. CDR3 bases: TGCGCCAGCAGCTTGGCAGGGAACGAGCAGTACTTC. The encoded protein is CASSLAGNEQYF. The chain has TRBV5-1 and TRBJ2-7, with D maybe TRBD1 (5 bases). Germline CDR1 is SGHRS and CDR2 is YFSETQ. Trimming left V 0 bases short and J 5 bases short, with 6 bases between. The CDR3 has 12 residues. The variable domain in full, completed from reference TRBV5-1 and TRBJ2-7, reads KAGVTQTPRYLIKTRGQQVTLSCSPISGHRSVSWYQQTPGQGLQFLFEYFSETQRNKGNFPGRFSGRQFSNSRSEMNVSTLELGDSALYLCASSLAGNEQYFGPGTRLTVT.

The rearrangement links TRBV6-5 to TRBJ1-2; 7 bases agree with TRBD1. The junction had 6 bases not matched to a gene; V was cut back by 0 bases and J by 5 bases. Germline V CDR1 and CDR2: MNHEY, SVGAGI. This CDR3 comprises 15 residues. The CDR3 nucleotides read TGTGCCAGCAGTTACTCGCTCGGGACAGATTATGGCTACACCTTC. Protein sequence: CASSYSLGTDYGYTF.

This clone was seen more than once but under ten times. V usage is TRBV5-1 and J usage is TRBJ2-5; D is possibly TRBD2 (6 bases). This CDR3 contains 20 residues. V dropped 2 bases and J dropped 2 bases, with 28 bases sitting between them. From germline, CDR1 is SGHRS and CDR2 YFSETQ. CDR3 sequence (DNA): TGCGCCAGCAGCTTTTTTCGCGGGGATGTGGGGCGACAACGTCAAGAGACCCAGTACTTC. This codes for CASSFFRGDVGRQRQETQYF.